This T cell receptor (beta chain) was recovered during a study of beta chain features in type 1 diabetes. Study results and limitations: In the patient group, naive, central memory and Treg TCRB repertoires seemed more alike than in the healthy donor group. People with Type 1 diabetes carried modestly yet significantly shorter TCRB CDR3s in all four CD4+ subsets. Cells carrying high TCR expression could end up over-represented when cDNA is sequenced.

All sorted populations exceeded 95% purity. Every bit of the isolated RNA underwent reverse transcription, so sequencing read expressed TCRB transcripts. Here immunoSEQ multiplex PCR was the method, and the copy in TCRdb shows in-frame clones only, minus some. The table includes 600,000 to 700,000 clones, 10% to 15% detected once. This clone has only a few counts. Its target is unknown. Sequenced material: naive CD4+ T cells from blood. This clonotype was obtained from a young man with type 1 diabetes.

The DNA of the CDR3 is TGCGCCAGCAGCCAAGGAGAGGGCTGGGGAAACATTCAGTACTTC. It yields the protein CASSQGEGWGNIQYF. J is TRBJ2-4 and V is TRBV4-1; D is possibly TRBD2 (5 bases). The CDR3 loop spans 15 amino acids. Germline-derived CDR1 and CDR2 are MGHRA and YSYEKL. V lost 1 base to trimming and J lost 6 bases, with 13 bases between them.